This T cell receptor beta chain was sequenced in a study of cytotoxic CD8 clonotypes in ibrutinib-treated CLL (dated by TCRdb to the early 2020s). About the investigation overall: The cohort included roughly 15 treatment-naive and some 10 relapsed/refractory patients; 17 were IGHV unmutated. Partial responses were observed in roughly 25 patients and complete responses in 2; after a median follow-up of 68 months, remission was maintained in around 14 patients and progression was observed in roughly twelve. Response samples were obtained after a median of approximately twelve months of treatment, with a range of about 6 to 40 months. An average of about 250,000 productive templates and 94,082 productive rearrangements was obtained per sample. Longitudinal samples were available for about 30% of the 86 trial participants. Cryopreserved peripheral blood mononuclear cells were collected before treatment, at response, and at either disease progression or sustained remission. Patients were still on ibrutinib when every remission and progressive disease sample was collected. Study-wide findings and limitations: Sustained-remission and progressing patients did not have matched sampling times, and lymph node repertoires were not examined. Public clonotypes were rare and either shrank or stayed stable during treatment, and the rise in clonality at ibrutinib response reflected expansion of private clonotypes. Clonality increased at ibrutinib response, stayed stable in sustained remission, and fell back toward baseline at progression. Baseline clonality exceeded that of age-matched healthy donors and correlated strongly with circulating CD8+ T-cell counts.

The time point label, read with the paper, signifies: more than 10 months on ibrutinib. For TCR beta library preparation, approximately 2 micrograms of genomic DNA was extracted from cryopreserved PBMCs. Longitudinal blood samples from CLL patients on ibrutinib monotherapy were analyzed using high-throughput TCR beta sequencing. Patients were enrolled in a phase 2 open-label single-center ibrutinib monotherapy trial. Trimming takes 2 bases off V and 0 bases off J; junction bases not matched to a gene: 3. According to the germline V gene, CDR1 reads MNHEY and CDR2 reads SVGAGI. Including cysteine and phenylalanine, the CDR3 has 15 amino acids. Kept here is only the CDR3 DNA, which spans 45 bases and is read in frame from base 1. In the case of this clone: There is no known antigen for this receptor. Base quality data are lacking; no much larger clone is found one base away.

On a MiSeq, deep resolution sequencing aimed for a depth between 1 in 1 million and 1 in 200,000 T cells, with each clonotype covered around 10x on average. The immunoSEQ hsTCRB Kit was used to generate TCR beta libraries. As for the original processing: ImmunoSEQ Data Assistant and ImmunoSEQ Analyzer were used for data analysis, and V, D and J genes were assigned according to IMGT definitions. Clonality was computed as one minus normalized Shannon entropy of productive rearrangement frequencies, ranging from 0 to 1. Only overrepresented clonotypes making up at least 0.05% of the repertoire of each patient were included in the public clonotype analysis. About a dozen age-matched healthy donor repertoires from immuneACCESS served as clonality controls. Entries here come from immuneACCESS through TCRdb and include only in-frame sequences with V and J called. Some clones fail to appear in such tables; in the studies checked, an unresolved V gene covers under half of the shortfall, and the cause of the remainder is unknown. V and J calls and clone size follow that table, whereas D and trimming were derived from the DNA. In this sample the table shows over 120,000 clones, around three quarters of which occur a single time. The ten most abundant clones make up around 13% of the sample.

The starting material was PBMCs, obtained after 12 months of ibrutinib treatment. This receptor was identified in a human donor with chronic lymphocytic leukemia. The rearranged segments are TRBV6-5 and TRBJ1-1, and 7 junction bases match TRBD1. The nucleotides read TGTGCCAGCAGTTACGGGACAGCAATGAACACTGAAGCTTTCTTT. This gives the protein CASSYGTAMNTEAFF.